This TCR beta chain derives from a study of blood T cells in healthy people across ages. Study-wide results and caveats: Diversity of TCR beta per million T cells declined in a roughly linear way with age. Changes seen in expanded clonotypes were possibly confounded by donor CMV status left unknown.

With respect to this clonotype: Its antigen is still unknown.

The V and J ends lost 4 bases and 2 bases respectively, with 12 bases between them. There are 15 residues in the CDR3. Germline CDR1 reads LGHDT; CDR2 reads YNNKEL (reference sequence). It was with a sample-barcoded 5' primer and a J-beta primer mix that a second PCR of roughly 7 to 12 cycles was run. TCRdb fed the 5' RACE reads into MiXCR, producing one record per CDR3 protein. The sample contains 750,000 to 850,000 distinct CDR3 sequences, 20% to 25% of which appear only once. The sample was also linked to a second study, of T cells of mothers and their children.

The sequencing input was blood. The chain employs TRBV3-1 and TRBJ1-3; D call uncertain. This TCR derives from a boy younger than 18 in good health. The CDR3 spells CASSLYYSTGNTIYF. CDR3 DNA: TGTGCCAGCAGCCTATACTATTCGACTGGAAACACCATATATTTT. Full variable domain (outside the CDR3, taken from reference TRBV3-1 and TRBJ1-3): DTAVSQTPKYLVTQMGNDKSIKCEQNLGHDTMYWYKQDSKKFLKIMFSYNNKELIINETVPNRFSPKSPDKAHLNLHINSLELGDSAVYFCASSLYYSTGNTIYFGEGSWLTVV.